One and the same sample provided the 5 T cell receptor beta chains below, sequenced in a study of shared clonotypes between healthy human individuals. Generated by immunoSEQ multiplex PCR, the TCRdb table keeps only in-frame clones and is missing some. The table records approximately 1.5 million clones, 95% to 99% of them present only once. The source material was naive CD4+ T cells sorted from blood. Regarding subset: CD45RA+ positively selected. The receptors come from a man aged 30 to 39 in good health.

Details on this clone: At one of its ends the junction is not consistent with the germline gene, which may arise from a read error. The chain recombines TRBV9 with TRBJ1-4; 8 nucleotides line up with TRBD1. The CDR3 contains 17 residues. Looked up from germline, CDR1 is SGDLS and CDR2 is YYNGEE. CDR3 DNA sequence: TGTGCCAGCAGCTCCGGGCAGGGGGCCTTAACTGATGAAAAACTGTTTTTT. Encoded protein: CASSSGQGALTDEKLFF.

V usage is TRBV11-2 and J usage is TRBJ2-7; 10 bases align to TRBD2. CDR1 is SGHAT, CDR2 FQNNGV, per germline. V shed 0 bases, J shed 2 bases, and the junction held 4 bases outside the gene matches. This CDR3 has 16 amino acids. The CDR3, as DNA: TGTGCCAGCAGCTTAGAAAGCGGGAGGGGGACCTACGAGCAGTACTTC. This encodes CASSLESGRGTYEQYF.

The V gene is TRBV19, the J gene TRBJ2-1; TRBD2 matches at 13 bases. V gave up 9 bases and J gave up 7 bases; unmatched junction bases: 15. The CDR3 sequence is 17 residues long. Per germline, CDR1 LNHDA and CDR2 SQIVND (reference sequence). The CDR3 region is CASSEWGLAGKGNEQFF. CDR3 bases: TGTGCCAGCTCGGAGTGGGGACTAGCGGGAAAAGGGAATGAGCAGTTCTTC.

V and J are TRBV19 and TRBJ2-7; no reliable D call. CDR1 is LNHDA and CDR2 is SQIVND in the germline V gene (reference sequence). The V end was cut by 0 bases, the J end by 7 bases, with 13 bases between. The CDR3 is 14 amino acids. As DNA, the CDR3 is TGTGCCAGTAGTATAGACATCGGGTATGGAGAGCAGTACTTC. Its protein product is CASSIDIGYGEQYF.

Concerning this clone itself: Other DNA sequences within the sample encode an identical CDR3. The V call is TRBV18, the J call TRBJ2-7; no reliable D call. The CDR3 has 14 amino acids. Germline-derived CDR1 and CDR2 are KGHSH and LQKENI. Between the trimmed V and J ends, which lost 1 base and 0 bases, there was a span of 7 bases. CDR3 sequence reads: CASSPQGSSYEQYF. The CDR3 DNA reads TGTGCCAGCTCACCACAGGGTTCCTCCTACGAGCAGTACTTC. The entire variable domain, with the rest obtained from reference TRBV18 and TRBJ2-7, is as follows: NAGVMQNPRHLVRRRGQEARLRCSPMKGHSHVYWYRQLPEEGLKFMVYLQKENIIDESGMPKERFSAEFPKEGPSILRIQQVVRGDSAAYFCASSPQGSSYEQYFGPGTRLTVT.